The 9 T cell receptor beta chains presented below share a single source sample, sequenced in a study of OX40 agonist ivuxolimab in advanced cancers. The repertoire was sequenced with immunoSEQ multiplex PCR; TCRdb's copy has only in-frame clones and lacks some. This table has more than 75,000 clones, more than 85% appearing once. The input for sequencing was CD4+ or CD8+ T cells sorted from blood, taken in a trial of the OX40 agonist ivuxolimab. All receptors derive from an adult with an advanced solid tumor such as melanoma, head and neck, liver or kidney cancer.

J is TRBJ2-7 and V is TRBV18; maybe TRBD2 (5 bases). This CDR3 has 15 residues. The ends were cut back, 2 bases at V and 0 bases at J, with 11 bases in the middle. Germline CDR1 and CDR2: KGHSH and LQKENI. The CDR3 DNA sequence: TGTGCCAGCTCACCAGGAGGACGGAGCTCCTACGAGCAGTACGTC. Its translation is CASSPGGRSSYEQYV.

The genes are TRBV2 and TRBJ1-2; D ambiguous. V dropped 6 bases and J dropped 4 bases, with 9 bases sitting between them. Germline-derived CDR1 and CDR2 are SNHLY and FYNNEI. CDR3 length equals 12 residues. CDR3 loop: CASSPGSYGYTF. CDR3 in DNA: TGTGCCAGCAGCCCGGGATCCTATGGCTACACCTTC.

The chain recombines TRBV19 with TRBJ2-3; possible D gene TRBD1, 5 bases. Trimming removed 6 bases from V and 0 bases from J, with 13 bases in between. Germline V gives CDR1 LNHDA, CDR2 SQIVND (reference sequence). CDR3 length equals 15 residues. Written as DNA, the CDR3 is TGTGCCAGTAGCCCACATCAGGGAAGCACAGATACGCAGTATTTT. Its protein product is CASSPHQGSTDTQYF.

Only one count was recorded for this clone. V is TRBV6-6 and J is TRBJ1-5, with a tentative D call TRBD1 (5 bases). The V gene's germline CDR1 is MNHNY and CDR2 SVGAGI (reference sequence). This CDR3 has 14 residues. Trimming removed 0 bases at V and 7 bases at J, with 10 bases between. The CDR3 DNA reads TGTGCCAGCAGTTACTCGCAGGGCGCACAGCCCCAGCATTTT. It encodes CASSYSQGAQPQHF.

The chain uses TRBV28 and TRBJ1-1, with D possibly matching TRBD1 (5 bases). V gave up 5 bases and J gave up 1 base, with 11 bases separating them. The germline V gene has CDR1 MDHEN and CDR2 SYDVKM. There are 14 residues in the CDR3. DNA of the CDR3: TGTGCCAGCAGTAACCCGACAGAGAACACTGAAGCTTTCTTT. This encodes CASSNPTENTEAFF.

This chain uses TRBV28 with TRBJ1-1; tentatively, D is TRBD1 (5 bases). The length of the CDR3 is 16 residues. Trimming took off 1 base at V and 3 bases at J, with 15 bases between the two ends. The germline CDR1 and CDR2 sequences are MDHEN and SYDVKM. In DNA form, the CDR3 reads TGTGCCAGCAGTTTATCCTCGGCCGGGACTCACACTGAAGCTTTCTTT. It specifies CASSLSSAGTHTEAFF.

This chain links TRBV5-1 with TRBJ2-5; the D call may be TRBD1 or TRBD2 (5 bases each). Germline CDR1 reads SGHRS; CDR2 reads YFSETQ. V was pared by 2 bases and J by 2 bases, with 16 bases between. The CDR3 is 16 residues long. The CDR3 loop reads CASSFNGAPIQETQYF. The CDR3 DNA reads TGCGCCAGCAGCTTTAACGGGGCCCCAATTCAAGAGACCCAGTACTTC.

The chain employs TRBV7-6 and TRBJ1-1; D is undetermined. Germline V gene sequence: CDR1 SGHVS, CDR2 FNYEAQ. V dropped 5 bases and J dropped 7 bases, with 11 bases sitting between them. CDR3 length equals 12 residues. The CDR3 DNA reads TGTGCCAGCAGCCTCTTCGGCAATGAAGCTTTCTTT. Protein sequence: CASSLFGNEAFF. Looking up the rest from reference TRBV7-6 and TRBJ1-1 gives the full variable domain: GAGVSQSPRYKVTKRGQDVALRCDPISGHVSLYWYRQALGQGPEFLTYFNYEAQQDKSGLPNDRFSAERPEGSISTLTIQRTEQRDSAMYRCASSLFGNEAFFGQGTRLTVV.

V is TRBV19 and J is TRBJ1-1; maybe TRBD1 (5 bases). V lost 8 bases and J 5 bases, leaving 12 bases between the germline ends. The CDR3 spans 12 residues. CDR1 and CDR2 from the germline V gene are LNHDA and SQIVND (reference sequence). CDR3 nucleotides: TGTGCCAGTGTTGGGTCAGGGACTGAAGCTTTCTTT. It codes for CASVGSGTEAFF.